By its share, the clone carrying this T cell receptor (beta chain) is medium-sized. Its antigen is undetermined. The missing CDR3 end, 3 residues past where the read stops, is filled in from the germline J gene. Using immunoSEQ multiplex PCR, the repertoire was profiled, and TCRdb retains in-frame clones only, with some absent. The sample was found to contain 15,000 to 20,000 clones, and every one recurs. The CDR3 loop spans 12 amino acids. Germline values: CDR1 DFQATT, CDR2 SNEGSKA (reference sequence). V was clipped by 6 bases and J by 5 bases, with 13 bases between them. The sample originates from a study of T cell clonality in common variable immunodeficiency. CVID meant reduced serum IgG, IgA and/or IgM plus specific antibody deficiency. General study findings and limits: CVID subjects showed higher TCRbeta clonality than healthy controls. Reportedly, TCR beta sequences from common variable immunodeficiency showed fewer deletions and N-nucleotide insertions. Fewer TCRbeta clones were shared among CVID subjects than controls.

V and J are TRBV20-1 and TRBJ1-1; D perhaps matches TRBD1 (5 bases). This TCR derives from a human donor with common variable immunodeficiency. Sequences were obtained from peripheral blood mononuclear cells. The CDR3 loop is CSASGGLTEAFF. The DNA read from the CDR3 is TGCAGTGCGAGCGGGGGTTTAACTGAA.